These T cell receptor beta chains were read from a single sample in a study of beta chain features in type 1 diabetes. The repertoire was sequenced with immunoSEQ multiplex PCR; TCRdb's copy has only in-frame clones and lacks some. The sample lists under 800,000 clones; 15% to 19% were seen once. The source material was naive CD4+ T cells from blood. Receptors originate from a man between 18 and 35 years old in good health. Both conserved end residues are part of each CDR3. A D gene is named only where the DNA matches it firmly. Expanded clones get a size class; other rows say once, few or many, or leave the size out.

>TRBJ1-6|.|15|.|TRBV19
CASTRTAGTNSPLHF
TGTGCCAGTACCCGAACGGCAGGCACAAATTCACCCCTCCACTTT
>TRBJ2-1|.|12|.|TRBV7-3
CASSSAGNEQFF
TGTGCCAGCAGCTCGGCCGGAAATGAGCAGTTCTTC
>TRBJ2-7|.|19|.|TRBV4-1
CASSQALRSGSTGTYEQYF
TGCGCCAGCAGCCAAGCTTTACGGTCGGGGAGTACCGGTACCTACGAGCAGTACTTC
>TRBJ2-5|.|14|TRBD1|TRBV27
CASSGTGVQETQYF
TGTGCCAGCAGCGGGACAGGGGTTCAAGAGACCCAGTACTTC
>TRBJ2-2|.|16|.|TRBV15
CATSRGGRTKTGELFF
TGTGCCACCAGCAGAGGAGGACGGACTAAAACCGGGGAGCTGTTTTTT
>TRBJ2-7|.|14|.|TRBV21-1
CASSPWAPSYEQYF
TGTGCCAGCAGCCCATGGGCCCCCTCCTACGAGCAGTACTTC
>TRBJ2-5|.|14|.|TRBV25-1
CASSLVGGEETQYF
TGTGCCAGCAGTCTTGTGGGGGGTGAAGAGACCCAGTACTTC
>TRBJ1-5|few|13|.|TRBV10-3
CAISPGRNQPQHF
TGTGCCATCAGTCCCGGGAGGAATCAGCCCCAGCATTTT
>TRBJ1-5|.|13|.|TRBV6-6
CASRQEINQPQHF
TGTGCCAGCAGACAGGAGATCAATCAGCCCCAGCATTTT
>TRBJ2-3|.|12|TRBD2|TRBV28
CAHQVAGDTQYF
TGTGCGCATCAAGTAGCGGGGGATACGCAGTATTTT
>TRBJ2-6|few|16|.|TRBV28
CASSPGTTSGANVLTF
TGTGCCAGCAGTCCAGGGACAACCTCTGGGGCCAACGTCCTGACTTTC
>TRBJ2-1|.|15|.|TRBV9
CASRLEGDPYNEQFF
TGTGCCAGCAGATTAGAGGGGGATCCCTACAATGAGCAGTTCTTC
>TRBJ1-1|.|14|.|TRBV4-3
CASSQDRRGTEAFF
TGCGCCAGCAGCCAAGATAGAAGGGGAACTGAAGCTTTCTTT
>TRBJ2-7|few|12|TRBD2|TRBV13
CASGLAGGEQYF
TGTGCCAGCGGACTAGCGGGAGGCGAGCAGTACTTC
>TRBJ2-7|few|16|.|TRBV7-2
CASSLRQPYRSYEQYF
TGTGCCAGCAGCTTACGACAACCTTACAGGTCCTACGAGCAGTACTTC
>TRBJ2-7|few|15|TRBD1|TRBV28
CASSPRDRAVYEQYF
TGTGCCAGCAGTCCAAGGGACAGGGCGGTGTACGAGCAGTACTTC
>TRBJ2-1|.|17|TRBD2|TRBV12-5
CASGLARGLAGVNEQFF
TGTGCTAGTGGTTTGGCGCGTGGGCTAGCGGGGGTGAATGAGCAGTTCTTC
>TRBJ1-1|.|14|TRBD1|TRBV11-2
CASSSGTGFSEAFF
TGTGCCAGCAGCTCCGGGACAGGTTTCTCTGAAGCTTTCTTT
>TRBJ1-5|few|16|.|TRBV7-2
CASSLDPRGYNQPQHF
TGTGCCAGCAGCTTAGATCCCAGGGGCTACAATCAGCCCCAGCATTTT
>TRBJ2-7|few|12|.|TRBV7-2
CASSLIGNEQYF
TGTGCCAGCAGCTTAATCGGTAACGAGCAGTACTTC
>TRBJ1-2|few|16|TRBD1|TRBV6-5
CASSYSSATGVYGYTF
TGTGCCAGCAGTTACTCGTCTGCGACAGGGGTCTATGGCTACACCTTC
>TRBJ1-5|.|17|.|TRBV7-2
CASSLYGTGSENQPQHF
TGTGCCAGCAGCTTATATGGTACAGGGTCAGAGAATCAGCCCCAGCATTTT
>TRBJ1-5|few|12|.|TRBV4-2
CASSPTGSPQHF
TGTGCCAGCAGCCCAACAGGGTCCCCCCAGCATTTT
>TRBJ2-3|few|15|TRBD2|TRBV5-1
CASSLEIAGADTQYF
TGCGCCAGCAGCTTGGAAATAGCGGGAGCAGATACGCAGTATTTT
>TRBJ1-2|few|15|TRBD1|TRBV30
CAWGQGQTRMEGYTF
TGTGCCTGGGGACAGGGACAGACCCGGATGGAGGGCTACACCTTC